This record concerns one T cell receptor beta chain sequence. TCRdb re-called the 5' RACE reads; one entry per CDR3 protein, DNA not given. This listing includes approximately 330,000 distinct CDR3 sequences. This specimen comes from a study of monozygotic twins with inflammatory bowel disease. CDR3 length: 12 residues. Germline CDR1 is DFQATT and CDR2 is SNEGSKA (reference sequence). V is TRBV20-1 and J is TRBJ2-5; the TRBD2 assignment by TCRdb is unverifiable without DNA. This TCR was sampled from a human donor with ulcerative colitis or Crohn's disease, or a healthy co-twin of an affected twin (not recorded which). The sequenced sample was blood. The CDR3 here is CSVSSGEETQYF.